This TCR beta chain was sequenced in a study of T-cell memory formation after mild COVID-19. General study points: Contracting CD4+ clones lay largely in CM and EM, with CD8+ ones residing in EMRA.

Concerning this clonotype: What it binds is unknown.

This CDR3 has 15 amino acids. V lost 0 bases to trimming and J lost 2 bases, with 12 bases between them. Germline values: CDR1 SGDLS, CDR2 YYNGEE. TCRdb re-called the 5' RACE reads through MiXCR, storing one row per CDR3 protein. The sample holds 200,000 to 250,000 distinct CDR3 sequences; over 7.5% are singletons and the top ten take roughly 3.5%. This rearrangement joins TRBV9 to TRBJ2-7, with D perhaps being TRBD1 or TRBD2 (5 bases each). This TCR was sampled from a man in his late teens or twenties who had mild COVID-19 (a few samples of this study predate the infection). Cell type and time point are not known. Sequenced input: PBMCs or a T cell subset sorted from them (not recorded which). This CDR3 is CASSVDGGAAYEQYF. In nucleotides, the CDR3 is TGTGCCAGCAGCGTAGATGGGGGAGCAGCCTACGAGCAGTACTTC. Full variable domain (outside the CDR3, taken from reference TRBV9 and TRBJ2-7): DSGVTQTPKHLITATGQRVTLRCSPRSGDLSVYWYQQSLDQGLQFLIQYYNGEERAKGNILERFSAQQFPDLHSELNLSSLELGDSALYFCASSVDGGAAYEQYFGPGTRLTVT.